The 30 T cell receptor beta chains in this list originate from one sample, sequenced in a study of OX40 agonist ivuxolimab in advanced cancers. Receptor libraries were prepared by the immunoSEQ multiplex PCR assay. TCRdb mirrors the immuneACCESS table, restricted to in-frame sequences. Some clones are absent from its copies; in checked studies, under half trace to an unresolved V gene, and the reason for the others is unknown. The sample table lists 120,000 or so clones, about nine tenths of them with a count of one. 0.25% to 0.3% of the sample rests with the top ten. This sample comprised CD4+ or CD8+ T cells sorted from blood, obtained in a trial of the OX40 agonist ivuxolimab. Receptors originate from an adult with an advanced solid tumor such as melanoma, head and neck, liver or kidney cancer.

The chain combines TRBV7-9 with TRBJ2-7; D is ambiguous. V lost 5 bases and J lost 5, with 19 bases in between. This CDR3 contains 15 residues. The germline V gene encodes CDR1 SEHNR and CDR2 FQNEAQ (reference sequence). In DNA, the CDR3 is TGTGCCAGCAGCCCCCCTACGTCTATATTGGACGAGCAGTACTTC. It codes for CASSPPTSILDEQYF.

This chain joins TRBV6-1 and TRBJ2-1, with D possibly being TRBD1 or TRBD2 (5 bases each). There are 14 residues in the CDR3. In germline, CDR1 is MNHNS, CDR2 SASEGT. Trimming left V 7 bases short and J 0 bases short, with 10 bases between. CDR3 in DNA: TGTGCCAGCACCGGGGCTTTCTCCTACAATGAGCAGTTCTTC. Its translation is CASTGAFSYNEQFF.

This chain uses TRBV7-2 with TRBJ1-2; D not resolved. From germline, CDR1 is SGHTA and CDR2 FQGNSA. The CDR3 loop spans 13 amino acids. V gave up 5 bases and J gave up 4 bases, with 11 bases separating them. CDR3 region: CASSLGPLYGYTF. The CDR3 DNA reads as TGTGCCAGCAGCCTAGGTCCCCTCTATGGCTACACCTTC. Full variable domain (missing parts from reference TRBV7-2 and TRBJ1-2): GAGVSQSPSNKVTEKGKDVELRCDPISGHTALYWYRQSLGQGLEFLIYFQGNSAPDKSGLPSDRFSAERTGGSVSTLTIQRTQQEDSAVYLCASSLGPLYGYTFGSGTRLTVV.

The V call is TRBV4-1, the J call TRBJ1-2; 8 bases are shared with TRBD1. CDR3 length: 15 residues. V dropped 1 base and J dropped 4; count of bases not matched to a gene: 5. CDR1 MGHRA and CDR2 YSYEKL come from the germline V gene. CDR3 sequence reads: CASSQAGGEGYGYTF. DNA for the CDR3: TGCGCCAGCAGCCAAGCAGGGGGCGAAGGCTATGGCTACACCTTC.

The rearrangement uses TRBV10-3 and TRBJ2-6, with D unresolved. V shed 11 bases and J shed 0 bases, with 23 bases lying between them. The CDR3 has 18 amino acids. The germline CDR1 and CDR2 sequences are ENHRY and SYGVKD. The CDR3 loop is CAASALMGWDSGANVLTF. The CDR3 coding sequence is TGTGCCGCTTCTGCCCTGATGGGTTGGGACTCTGGGGCCAACGTCCTGACTTTC.

The V gene is TRBV4-2, the J gene TRBJ2-3, with 11 bases that match TRBD2. In germline, CDR1 is LGHNA, CDR2 YNFKEQ. CDR3 length: 17 amino acids. J lost 2 bases, V lost 2 bases, and 6 bases had no gene match. CDR3 protein: CASSQQTSGEYTDTQYF. The CDR3 region has the DNA TGTGCCAGCAGCCAACAGACTAGCGGGGAGTACACAGATACGCAGTATTTT.

The chain combines TRBV2 with TRBJ1-1; D call uncertain. With 0 bases removed from V and 4 bases from J, the gap between germline ends came to 6 bases. CDR3 length: 13 residues. In germline, CDR1 is SNHLY, CDR2 FYNNEI. This chain's CDR3 is CASSEAVVTEAFF. In DNA form, the CDR3 reads TGTGCCAGCAGTGAAGCCGTAGTCACTGAAGCTTTCTTT.

The chain joins TRBV20-1 to TRBJ2-3; no clear D. The germline V gene has CDR1 DFQATT and CDR2 SNEGSKA (reference sequence). The ends were cut back, 0 bases at V and 6 bases at J, with 4 bases in the middle. The CDR3 extends over 11 amino acids. The DNA for the CDR3 is TGCAGTGCTAGAGAGCGTGATACGCAGTATTTT. It yields the protein CSARERDTQYF.

The count of this clone is one. The genes are TRBV9 and TRBJ2-1, with a tentative D call TRBD2 (5 bases). CDR1 is SGDLS, CDR2 YYNGEE, per germline. V was clipped by 0 bases and J by 8 bases, with 6 bases between them. The CDR3 covers 12 residues. The CDR3 nucleotides read TGTGCCAGCAGCGTAGCCGGGGATGAGCAGTTCTTC. This encodes CASSVAGDEQFF.

The DNA for the CDR3 is TGTGCCAGCAGCTTAGCCGTGTTGGGTAATGAGCAGTACTTC. Translating it yields CASSLAVLGNEQYF. The rearrangement joins TRBV7-8 to TRBJ2-7, with D unresolved. The CDR3 contains 14 residues. CDR1 and CDR2 (germline): SGHVS, FQNEAQ. V was shortened by 0 bases and J by 7 bases, with 13 bases between the two germline ends.

This chain connects TRBV7-9 to TRBJ2-2; D uncertain. Germline V gives CDR1 SEHNR, CDR2 FQNEAQ (reference sequence). The ends were cut back, 3 bases at V and 1 base at J, with 9 bases in the middle. The CDR3 extends over 15 amino acids. DNA of the CDR3: TGTGCCAGCAGCTTCCGAGGCGAGAACACCGGGGAGCTGTTTTTT. This sequence encodes CASSFRGENTGELFF.

The chain has TRBV28 and TRBJ2-2, with D unclear. The germline CDR1 and CDR2 sequences are MDHEN and SYDVKM. The V end lost 11 bases, the J end lost 1 base, and 8 bases lay between the germline ends. The CDR3 sequence is 12 residues long. The CDR3 region has the DNA TGTGCCGGCTCGCTGAACACCGGGGAGCTGTTTTTT. Its translation is CAGSLNTGELFF.

The chain employs TRBV19 and TRBJ2-3, with D perhaps TRBD1 (5 bases). The germline gives CDR1 LNHDA, CDR2 SQIVND (reference sequence). The V gene lost 4 bases and the J gene lost 8 bases, with 10 bases spanning the gap. CDR3 length: 12 amino acids. DNA of the CDR3: TGTGCCAGTAGTAAGGCCCAGGGTACGCAGTATTTT. Protein sequence: CASSKAQGTQYF.

This chain links TRBV10-3 with TRBJ2-3; the match to TRBD2 covers 16 bases. Trimming removed 6 bases from V and 1 base from J; junction bases left unmatched: 4. CDR1 ENHRY and CDR2 SYGVKD come from the germline V gene. CDR3 length: 17 residues. In nucleotides, the CDR3 is TGTGCCATCAGGGGGACTAGCGGGAGGGGCGGCACAGATACGCAGTATTTT. This gives the protein CAIRGTSGRGGTDTQYF.

V usage is TRBV4-3 and J usage is TRBJ1-5, with TRBD1 matching 7 bases. The germline V gene encodes CDR1 LGHNA and CDR2 YSLEER. The CDR3 runs to 17 residues. Trimming cost V 1 base and J 2 bases; bases outside gene matches: 8. CDR3 in amino acids: CASSQGATGTRNQPQHF. The CDR3 nucleotides are TGCGCCAGCAGCCAAGGGGCGACAGGGACCCGCAATCAGCCCCAGCATTTT.

The V gene is TRBV5-4, the J gene TRBJ2-7, with D hard to call. The length of the CDR3 is 12 residues. Germline loops: CDR1 SGHNT, CDR2 YYREEE (reference sequence). Trimming pared 5 bases from V and 6 bases from J, leaving 12 bases between. The DNA of the CDR3 is TGTGCCAGCAGTGTGCAGGTCGGCGAGCAGTACTTC. Translating gives CASSVQVGEQYF.

This chain joins TRBV5-1 and TRBJ1-1, with 10 bases identical to TRBD1. Germline lookup yields CDR1 SGHRS and CDR2 YFSETQ. Losses at the gene ends were 4 bases for V and 0 bases for J; bases not matched to a gene: 3. The CDR3 covers 15 residues. The CDR3 reads CASSGGQGMNTEAFF. The DNA of the CDR3 is TGCGCCAGCAGCGGGGGACAGGGGATGAACACTGAAGCTTTCTTT.

V is TRBV28 and J is TRBJ1-4; D unclear. The CDR3 covers 15 residues. The V and J ends lost 5 bases and 1 base respectively, with 11 bases between them. Per the germline V gene, CDR1 is MDHEN and CDR2 is SYDVKM. CDR3 bases: TGTGCCAGCAGTAAACTTCAACGAACTAATGAAAAACTGTTTTTT. Protein product: CASSKLQRTNEKLFF. The entire variable domain, with the rest obtained from reference TRBV28 and TRBJ1-4, is as follows: DVKVTQSSRYLVKRTGEKVFLECVQDMDHENMFWYRQDPGLGLRLIYFSYDVKMKEKGDIPEGYSVSREKKERFSLILESASTNQTSMYLCASSKLQRTNEKLFFGSGTQLSVL.

This chain uses TRBV7-3 with TRBJ2-7; 7 bases are a match to TRBD2. The trim removed 5 bases at V and 3 bases at J, leaving 7 bases unmatched. There are 14 residues in the CDR3. CDR1 is SGHTA and CDR2 is FQGTGA in the germline V gene. CDR3 amino acids: CASSVSSGNYEQYF. Here the CDR3 DNA reads TGTGCCAGCAGCGTTTCTAGCGGAAACTACGAGCAGTACTTC.

The rearrangement links TRBV5-8 to TRBJ1-6; a possible D gene is TRBD1 (6 bases). With 2 bases removed from V and 8 bases from J, the gap between germline ends came to 26 bases. This CDR3 has 19 amino acids. The germline V gene encodes CDR1 SGHTS and CDR2 YDEGEE. CDR3 in DNA: TGTGCCAGCAGCTTAATCGGACGGACGGGGGGCGTTTTCGATTCACCCCTCCACTTT. It specifies CASSLIGRTGGVFDSPLHF.

This rearrangement joins TRBV7-9 to TRBJ2-3, with 14 bases identical to TRBD2. This CDR3 contains 17 residues. J gave up 5 bases and V 5 bases, and 9 bases lay outside the gene matches. CDR1 is SEHNR, CDR2 FQNEAQ, per germline (reference sequence). In DNA, the CDR3 is TGTGCCAGCAGCCAAGGGACTAGCGGGAGTCGTATAGATACGCAGTATTTT. It specifies CASSQGTSGSRIDTQYF.

The rearrangement links TRBV10-3 to TRBJ2-1; the D gene is possibly TRBD2 (5 bases). CDR1 ENHRY and CDR2 SYGVKD come from the germline V gene. Trimming stripped 7 bases from V and 0 bases from J, with 10 bases between. The CDR3 length is 14 residues. The CDR3 spells CAITRESSYNEQFF. CDR3 nucleotides: TGTGCCATCACAAGGGAGAGCTCCTACAATGAGCAGTTCTTC.

The rearrangement links TRBV28 to TRBJ2-2; no clear D gene. CDR3 length: 11 residues. V lost 1 base and J lost 7, with 1 base in between. The germline CDR1 and CDR2 sequences are MDHEN and SYDVKM. The CDR3 sequence is CASSLFGELFF. The CDR3 nucleotides are TGTGCCAGCAGTTTATTCGGGGAGCTGTTTTTT.

The chain recombines TRBV6-6 with TRBJ1-2; D is uncertain. V was pared by 5 bases and J by 4 bases, with 14 bases between. The CDR3 sequence is 14 residues long. Germline V gene sequence: CDR1 MNHNY, CDR2 SVGAGI (reference sequence). The CDR3 protein is CASSAPGEFYGYTF. The DNA of the CDR3 is TGTGCCAGCAGTGCCCCCGGCGAATTCTATGGCTACACCTTC.

This sequence joins TRBV28 and TRBJ2-3; 11 nucleotides line up with TRBD2. The V segment lost 6 bases and the J segment 4 bases; nucleotides outside the gene matches: 9. Germline V lookup: CDR1 MDHEN, CDR2 SYDVKM. The CDR3 length is 16 residues. The CDR3: CASSLLAGDFADTQYF. DNA for the CDR3: TGTGCCAGCAGCTTACTAGCGGGAGATTTCGCAGATACGCAGTATTTT. Full variable domain (rest looked up from reference TRBV28 and TRBJ2-3): DVKVTQSSRYLVKRTGEKVFLECVQDMDHENMFWYRQDPGLGLRLIYFSYDVKMKEKGDIPEGYSVSREKKERFSLILESASTNQTSMYLCASSLLAGDFADTQYFGPGTRLTVL.

The chain combines TRBV7-2 with TRBJ1-1, with D uncertain. CDR1 is SGHTA, CDR2 FQGNSA, per germline. This CDR3 region has 14 residues. Trimming shortened V by 1 base and J by 0 bases, and 6 bases separated the two germline ends. The CDR3: CASSLGEMNTEAFF. The CDR3 region has the DNA TGTGCCAGCAGCTTAGGGGAAATGAACACTGAAGCTTTCTTT.

J is TRBJ1-1 and V is TRBV7-2; no firm D call. With 7 bases removed from V and 7 bases from J, the gap between germline ends came to 19 bases. The CDR3 spans 14 residues. CDR1 and CDR2 (germline): SGHTA, FQGNSA. The CDR3 loop is CASTPGISMGEAFF. The CDR3 DNA is TGTGCCAGCACCCCAGGCATTTCCATGGGTGAAGCTTTCTTT.

The J gene is TRBJ2-4, the V gene TRBV19; 9 bases are shared with TRBD2. This CDR3 is built from 14 residues. Germline CDR1 LNHDA, CDR2 SQIVND (reference sequence). V shed 9 bases, J shed 6 bases, and the junction held 9 bases outside the gene matches. In nucleotides, the CDR3 is TGTGCCAGCGGGGTCGGAGCGGGGGGAAACATTCAGTACTTC. It is translated as CASGVGAGGNIQYF.

This clone was seen only once. CDR3 protein: CASSPGNFPSTDTQYF. CDR3 bases: TGTGCCAGCTCCCCAGGGAATTTCCCCAGCACAGATACGCAGTATTTT. The V gene is TRBV18, the J gene TRBJ2-3; possibly TRBD1 for D (5 bases). With 6 bases removed from V and 0 bases from J, the gap between germline ends came to 16 bases. This CDR3 region has 16 residues. Germline V CDR1 and CDR2: KGHSH, LQKENI.

The V and J genes are TRBV28 and TRBJ1-2, with D unresolved. Germline lookup yields CDR1 MDHEN and CDR2 SYDVKM. V was shortened by 8 bases and J by 4 bases, with 17 bases between the two germline ends. CDR3 size: 14 residues. CDR3 residues: CASLTNGWAYGYTF. The CDR3 DNA reads as TGTGCCAGCCTTACCAATGGGTGGGCCTATGGCTACACCTTC.